A single sample gave rise to the 13 T cell receptor beta chains below, sequenced in a study of control samples from healthy donors and cancer patients. The repertoire was sequenced with immunoSEQ multiplex PCR; TCRdb's copy has only in-frame clones and lacks some. Seen here are approximately 58,000 clones, more than 75% observed once, and the top ten hold 10% to 15%. The material sequenced was PBMCs. These receptors were obtained from a woman aged 55 to 70 with lung cancer.

The V call is TRBV11-2, the J call TRBJ1-5; tentative D call: TRBD1 (5 bases). Germline CDR1 and CDR2: SGHAT and FQNNGV. V was pared by 1 base and J by 6 bases, with 13 bases between. The length of the CDR3 is 15 residues. This CDR3 is CASSLAGSHPQPQHF. The CDR3 DNA reads TGTGCCAGCAGCTTAGCAGGGTCCCATCCTCAGCCCCAGCATTTT.

V gene TRBV10-3 combines with J gene TRBJ2-7; TRBD1 is a possible D gene (6 bases). V gave up 0 bases and J gave up 3 bases, with 12 bases separating them. The germline gives CDR1 ENHRY, CDR2 SYGVKD. This CDR3 contains 15 residues. The CDR3 protein is CAISESTRQVYEQYF. The CDR3 nucleotides are TGTGCCATCAGTGAGTCGACTCGACAGGTCTACGAGCAGTACTTC.

This clone was observed a single time. The chain combines TRBV28 with TRBJ1-3, with TRBD1 matching over 7 bases. CDR3 length: 16 amino acids. Germline V gives CDR1 MDHEN, CDR2 SYDVKM. J was trimmed by 0 bases and V by 5 bases; bases with no gene match: 7. In DNA form, the CDR3 reads TGTGCCAGCAGTCGCACTCGGACAGGCTCTGGAAACACCATATATTTT. Its protein product is CASSRTRTGSGNTIYF.

The chain has TRBV7-9 and TRBJ1-1, with D possibly matching TRBD1 (5 bases). Germline-derived CDR1 and CDR2 are SEHNR and FQNEAQ (reference sequence). V was clipped by 1 base and J by 7 bases, with 13 bases between them. There are 14 residues in the CDR3. CDR3 region: CASSLDGTGGEAFF. The CDR3 DNA sequence: TGTGCCAGCAGCTTAGACGGGACTGGGGGTGAAGCTTTCTTT.

This clone was picked up one time. Other nucleotide sequences in the sample specify the same CDR3. J is TRBJ2-5 and V is TRBV2, with TRBD2 as a possible D gene (6 bases). The CDR3 sequence is 16 residues long. CDR1 is SNHLY and CDR2 is FYNNEI in the germline V gene. Deletions cut 3 bases from V and 5 bases from J, with 19 bases between. The CDR3 here is CASSDLGGTGWETQYF. DNA of the CDR3: TGTGCCAGCAGTGACTTGGGCGGGACGGGCTGGGAGACCCAGTACTTC.

The V and J genes are TRBV24-1 and TRBJ2-3; 9 bases are a match to TRBD1. The length of the CDR3 is 18 residues. With V trimmed by 4 bases and J by 6 bases, 16 bases remained unmatched. Germline CDR1 KGHDR, CDR2 SFDVKD. The CDR3 reads CATSDPSPDRGWGDTQYF. The CDR3 DNA reads as TGTGCCACCAGTGACCCATCCCCCGACAGGGGGTGGGGGGATACGCAGTATTTT.

The chain is built from TRBV2 and TRBJ1-1; 9 nucleotides agree with TRBD1. J gave up 1 base and V 8 bases, and 5 bases lay outside the gene matches. The CDR3 extends over 14 amino acids. Germline CDR1 SNHLY, CDR2 FYNNEI. The CDR3 region has the DNA TGTGCCAGCTGCCGGGACAGGGCGAACACTGAAGCTTTCTTT. It yields the protein CASCRDRANTEAFF. Full variable domain (remainder filled in from reference TRBV2 and TRBJ1-1): EPEVTQTPSHQVTQMGQEVILRCVPISNHLYFYWYRQILGQKVEFLVSFYNNEISEKSEIFDDQFSVERPDGSNFTLKIRSTKLEDSAMYFCASCRDRANTEAFFGQGTRLTVV.

The V gene is TRBV11-2, the J gene TRBJ1-6; weak D call: TRBD1 (5 bases). The CDR3 consists of 16 residues. Deletions cut 5 bases from V and 1 base from J, with 12 bases between. Germline V CDR1 and CDR2: SGHAT, FQNNGV. In DNA form, the CDR3 reads TGTGCCAGCAGCGCGGGGCTTGTGTCCTATAATTCACCCCTCCACTTT. Translation gives CASSAGLVSYNSPLHF.

This sequence joins TRBV4-1 and TRBJ1-1; 9 bases match TRBD1. The V and J ends lost 1 base and 4 bases, in that order; junction bases with no gene match: 10. The CDR3 spans 17 residues. Germline CDR1 and CDR2: MGHRA and YSYEKL. The CDR3 DNA reads as TGCGCCAGCAGCCAAGGCCGAGGGACAGGGCTGAGCACTGAAGCTTTCTTT. Amino acid sequence: CASSQGRGTGLSTEAFF.

The J gene is TRBJ2-5, the V gene TRBV5-1; 7 bases are shared with TRBD2. CDR1 is SGHRS and CDR2 is YFSETQ in the germline V gene. The CDR3 has 14 residues. With 4 bases clipped from V and 2 bases from J, the junction kept 5 bases outside the gene matches. The CDR3 loop reads CASSQAGQQETQYF. The CDR3 nucleotides are TGCGCCAGCAGCCAAGCGGGGCAACAAGAGACCCAGTACTTC.

The V and J genes are TRBV5-5 and TRBJ1-4; D ambiguous. The germline CDR1 and CDR2 sequences are SGHKS and YYEKEE (reference sequence). Deletions cut 2 bases from V and 3 bases from J, with 5 bases between. The CDR3 has 13 residues. The CDR3 sequence is CASSLYSNEKLFF. Written as DNA, the CDR3 is TGTGCCAGCAGCTTATATTCTAATGAAAAACTGTTTTTT.

This chain connects TRBV2 to TRBJ2-1, with TRBD1 as a possible D gene (6 bases). The CDR3 covers 18 residues. The germline V gene encodes CDR1 SNHLY and CDR2 FYNNEI. V dropped 4 bases and J dropped 9 bases, with 28 bases sitting between them. CDR3 sequence: CASSGDTRKVPYNTEQFF. The CDR3 nucleotides are TGTGCCAGCAGTGGGGACACTAGGAAAGTTCCCTACAATACTGAGCAGTTCTTC.

This sequence joins TRBV25-1 and TRBJ1-2; D is uncertain. From germline, CDR1 is MGHDK and CDR2 SYGVNS. The CDR3 spans 16 residues. V lost 3 bases and J 4 bases, leaving 18 bases between the germline ends. Written as DNA, the CDR3 is TGTGCCAGCAGTGATCCGAGGACCTTCGGAATCTATGGCTACACCTTC. This encodes CASSDPRTFGIYGYTF.